Listed below are T cell receptor beta chains from one sample, sequenced in a study of blood T cell repertoires in COVID-19. Repertoires were generated with immunoSEQ multiplex PCR, while TCRdb's copy carries only in-frame clones and drops some. Of 37,000 or so clones detected, 60% to 85% appear once; the ten largest clones hold 2%. Sequencing used peripheral blood. The receptors originated from a man in his 60s with active COVID-19. Each CDR3 is given with its conserved first and last residue. The order of the fields is V gene, J gene, clone size, D gene, CDR3 protein, CDR3 DNA. The D gene is left open where the match is weak. Clone size, where shown, is once, few, many, or a class for clones that have expanded.

>TRBV18|TRBJ1-2|NA|TRBD1
CASSPRQGNYGYTF
TGTGCCAGCTCACCCAGACAGGGGAACTATGGCTACACCTTC
>TRBV28|TRBJ1-5|NA|NA
CASSLSRSNQPQHF
TGTGCCAGCAGTCTCAGTCGCAGCAATCAGCCCCAGCATTTT
>TRBV5-1|TRBJ1-1|NA|TRBD1
CASSSPGQRMNTEAFF
TGCGCCAGCAGCTCCCCGGGACAGAGGATGAACACTGAAGCTTTCTTT
>TRBV9|TRBJ2-5|NA|TRBD1
CASSPRTGAALQETQYF
TGTGCCAGCAGCCCTCGGACAGGGGCGGCATTACAAGAGACCCAGTACTTC
>TRBV11-2|TRBJ2-7|NA|TRBD2
CASSLGPSSRLAGFYEQYF
TGTGCCAGCAGCTTAGGCCCCTCCTCTCGACTAGCGGGATTCTACGAGCAGTACTTC
>TRBV30|TRBJ2-3|NA|NA
CALSGVFTTTDTQYF
TGTGCCTTGTCAGGGGTCTTTACAACCACAGATACGCAGTATTTT
>TRBV25-1|TRBJ1-6|few|NA
CASAVGNSPLHF
TGTGCCAGCGCCGTCGGGAATTCACCCCTCCACTTT
>TRBV4-3|TRBJ2-5|NA|NA
CASSQERARGKGETQYF
TGCGCCAGCAGCCAAGAAAGGGCCCGCGGGAAAGGCGAGACCCAGTACTTC
>TRBV5-8|TRBJ1-2|NA|NA
CASSLEGGVTAGYTF
TGTGCCAGCAGCTTGGAAGGCGGGGTGACAGCTGGCTACACCTTC
>TRBV29-1|TRBJ1-1|few|NA
CSAKNTEAFF
TGCAGCGCTAAGAACACTGAAGCTTTCTTT
>TRBV6-2/TRBV6-3|TRBJ2-5|NA|TRBD2
CASSPGGPRETQYF
TGTGCCAGCAGCCCGGGGGGGCCCAGAGAGACCCAGTACTTC
>TRBV2|TRBJ1-1|once|TRBD1
CASMLDGQVNTEAFF
TGTGCCAGCATGTTGGACGGACAGGTGAACACTGAAGCTTTCTTT
>TRBV11-2|TRBJ2-1|medium-sized|TRBD2
CASSWALAGNEQFF
TGTGCCAGCAGCTGGGCGCTAGCGGGAAATGAGCAGTTCTTC
>TRBV18|TRBJ2-7|NA|TRBD1
CASSPGGQVSYEQYF
TGTGCCAGCTCCCCCGGCGGACAGGTCTCCTACGAGCAGTACTTC
>TRBV7-2|TRBJ2-2|NA|NA
CASRWGDTGELFF
TGTGCCAGCAGATGGGGGGACACCGGGGAGCTGTTTTTT
>TRBV5-4|TRBJ1-2|NA|TRBD1
CAAVQGGTYGYTF
TGTGCCGCGGTGCAGGGGGGAACCTATGGCTACACCTTC
>TRBV28|TRBJ1-2|NA|TRBD1
CASSGDRVRTGYTF
TGTGCCAGCAGTGGGGACAGGGTCCGTACTGGCTACACCTTC
>TRBV3-1/TRBV3-2|TRBJ2-2|NA|NA
CASSQVRTDWNTGELFF
TGTGCCAGCAGCCAAGTCCGGACGGACTGGAACACCGGGGAGCTGTTTTTT
>TRBV11-2|TRBJ2-5|NA|NA
CASSLGLRGETQYF
TGTGCCAGCAGCTTGGGACTCCGGGGGGAGACCCAGTACTTC
>TRBV19|TRBJ2-3|NA|TRBD2
CASSGRGTQYF
TGTGCCAGTAGCGGGAGGGGTACGCAGTATTTT
>TRBV9|TRBJ1-1|NA|NA
CASRTEGDTEAFF
TGTGCCAGCAGGACTGAGGGTGACACTGAAGCTTTCTTT
>TRBV12-2|TRBJ2-3|NA|NA
CASRLAQVGGAVPDTQYF
TGTGCAAGTCGCTTAGCGCAGGTCGGGGGGGCCGTTCCAGATACGCAGTATTTT
>TRBV5-4|TRBJ2-3|few|NA
CASSSDSADTQYF
TGTGCCAGCAGCTCCGACTCCGCAGATACGCAGTATTTT
>TRBV7-8|TRBJ2-1|once|NA
CAGSFRDTYNEQFF
TGTGCCGGCAGCTTCCGGGACACCTACAATGAGCAGTTCTTC
>TRBV6-1|TRBJ1-1|NA|NA
CASSESARMFEAFF
TGTGCCAGCAGTGAATCGGCCAGGATGTTTGAAGCTTTCTTT
>TRBV18|TRBJ1-2|NA|TRBD1
CASSPFLGTETNYGYTF
TGTGCCAGCTCACCATTCCTCGGGACAGAGACTAACTATGGCTACACCTTC
>TRBV7-2|TRBJ1-6|NA|NA
CASSPDIQSSYNSPLHF
TGTGCCAGCAGCCCCGACATTCAGAGCTCCTATAATTCACCCCTCCACTTT